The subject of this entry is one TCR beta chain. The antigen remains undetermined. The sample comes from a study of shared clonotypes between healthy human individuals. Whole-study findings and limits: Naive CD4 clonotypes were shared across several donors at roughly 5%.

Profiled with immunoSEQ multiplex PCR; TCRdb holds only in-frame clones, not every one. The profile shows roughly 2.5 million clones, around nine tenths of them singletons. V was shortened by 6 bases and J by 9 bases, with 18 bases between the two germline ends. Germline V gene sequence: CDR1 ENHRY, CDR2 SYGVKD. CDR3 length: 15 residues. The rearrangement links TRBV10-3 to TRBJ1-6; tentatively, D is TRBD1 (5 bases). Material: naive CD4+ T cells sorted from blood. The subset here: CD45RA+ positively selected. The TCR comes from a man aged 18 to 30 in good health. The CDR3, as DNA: TGTGCCATCAGAGACGGGACCGGGGGATTTTCACCCCTCCACTTT. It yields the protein CAIRDGTGGFSPLHF.